The 27 T cell receptor beta chains presented below share a single source sample, sequenced in a study of CD8 T cells in Susac syndrome. It was with random hexamers that about 0.45 to 1 ug RNA was reverse transcribed. TCRdb re-called the immunoSEQ multiplex PCR reads with MiXCR, one entry per CDR3 protein. The sample lists over 150,000 distinct CDR3 sequences, approximately 94% seen once, with around 0.13% in the top ten. The sequencing input was CD4+ T cells from PBMCs. The receptors originated from a human donor with Susac syndrome.

The V and J genes are TRBV28 and TRBJ2-7; maybe TRBD1 (5 bases). V lost 5 bases to trimming and J lost 6 bases, with 14 bases between them. This CDR3 has 13 amino acids. CDR1 MDHEN and CDR2 SYDVKM come from the germline V gene. In DNA form, the CDR3 reads TGTGCCAGCAGTCAAAGACAGCCGGTCGAGCAGTACTTC. This codes for CASSQRQPVEQYF.

V gene TRBV7-9 combines with J gene TRBJ2-5, with D possibly matching TRBD1 (6 bases). There are 14 residues in the CDR3. V lost 1 base to trimming and J lost 4 bases, with 10 bases between them. CDR1 is SEHNR, CDR2 FQNEAQ, per germline (reference sequence). CDR3 DNA: TGTGCCAGCAGCTTAGGACAGGTCATAGAGACCCAGTACTTC. It encodes CASSLGQVIETQYF.

DNA of the CDR3: TGCGCCAGCAGCCAATCGCGGAGAGTGGTGAATGAGCAGTTCTTC. As protein: CASSQSRRVVNEQFF. The V and J genes are TRBV4-3 and TRBJ2-1; D is uncertain. Trimming took 2 bases from V and 7 from J, leaving 15 bases between them. The CDR3 extends over 15 amino acids. Germline V CDR1 and CDR2: LGHNA, YSLEER.

This clonotype occurred once. V is TRBV4-3 and J is TRBJ2-3, with D hard to call. CDR3 length equals 15 residues. Looked up from germline, CDR1 is LGHNA and CDR2 is YSLEER. V dropped 3 bases and J dropped 2 bases, with 12 bases sitting between them. CDR3 in amino acids: CASSHTPFYTDTQYF. The CDR3 DNA reads as TGCGCCAGCAGCCACACCCCCTTTTACACAGATACGCAGTATTTT.

This chain connects TRBV11-1 to TRBJ2-5; possible D gene TRBD1, 6 bases. Germline V gene lookup returns CDR1 SGHAT and CDR2 FQDESV (reference sequence). V gave up 5 bases and J gave up 1 base, with 11 bases separating them. The CDR3 is made up of 14 amino acids. The CDR3 protein is CASSPRTAQETQYF. In nucleotides, the CDR3 is TGTGCCAGCAGCCCGCGGACAGCCCAAGAGACCCAGTACTTC.

The CDR3 DNA is TGTGCCTGGAGTGAGTCAGGGAGGGAGACCCAGTACTTC. It codes for CAWSESGRETQYF. The rearrangement uses TRBV30 and TRBJ2-5; the D gene is possibly TRBD2 (6 bases). CDR3 length: 13 residues. Germline V gene lookup returns CDR1 GTSNPN and CDR2 SVGIG (reference sequence). V was pared by 1 base and J by 5 bases, with 11 bases between.

The rearrangement joins TRBV29-1 to TRBJ2-5, with TRBD1 identical over 7 bases. V gave up 4 bases and J gave up 4 bases; unmatched junction bases: 6. CDR1 is SQVTM and CDR2 is ANQGSEA in the germline V gene. This CDR3 comprises 13 residues. CDR3 nucleotides: TGCAGCGTTGCTAAGGGGGCAGGAGAGACCCAGTACTTC. Amino acids: CSVAKGAGETQYF.

CDR3 amino acids: CASGAGTSGSYEQYF. In DNA form, the CDR3 reads TGTGCCAGTGGAGCCGGGACTAGCGGTTCCTACGAGCAGTACTTC. The V gene is TRBV6-2 or TRBV6-3, the J gene TRBJ2-7; 11 nucleotides match TRBD2. Germline lookup yields CDR1 MNHEY and CDR2 SVGEGT. V gave up 9 bases and J gave up 1 base; unmatched junction bases: 8. The CDR3 covers 15 residues.

This clonotype has a handful of counts. This chain links TRBV15 with TRBJ1-5; weak D call: TRBD1 (5 bases). This CDR3 is built from 15 residues. Germline assignment: CDR1 LNHNV and CDR2 YYDKDF (reference sequence). Trimming took off 1 base at V and 2 bases at J, with 9 bases between the two ends. The CDR3 reads CATSRGGGGNQPQHF. The CDR3 DNA reads TGTGCCACCAGCAGAGGTGGAGGGGGCAATCAGCCCCAGCATTTT.

The chain is built from TRBV27 and TRBJ1-2; D is uncertain. Germline V gives CDR1 MNHEY, CDR2 SMNVEV (reference sequence). The length of the CDR3 is 14 residues. V shed 2 bases and J shed 5 bases, with 12 bases lying between them. CDR3 amino acids: CASSLEGNGYGYTF. CDR3 coding DNA: TGTGCCAGCAGTTTAGAAGGGAATGGGTATGGCTACACCTTC.

The chain uses TRBV30 and TRBJ2-3, with TRBD2 identical over 14 bases. The CDR3 loop spans 15 amino acids. The germline V gene has CDR1 GTSNPN and CDR2 SVGIG (reference sequence). With V trimmed by 6 bases and J by 9 bases, 11 bases remained unmatched. The CDR3 DNA reads TGTGCCTGCCAGAGTGGGACTAGCGGGAGTTCGACGCAGTATTTT. Residues: CACQSGTSGSSTQYF.

The chain employs TRBV2 and TRBJ2-5, with TRBD1 identical over 9 bases. There are 16 residues in the CDR3. The V gene end was trimmed by 5 bases and the J gene end by 0 bases; junction bases not matched to a gene: 7. Germline values: CDR1 SNHLY, CDR2 FYNNEI. The CDR3 DNA sequence: TGTGCCAGCAGTACTCGGGACAGGGACTACCAAGAGACCCAGTACTTC. This encodes CASSTRDRDYQETQYF.

V is TRBV5-1 and J is TRBJ1-1; TRBD1 might be the D (5 bases). The CDR3 runs to 15 residues. Germline V gene lookup returns CDR1 SGHRS and CDR2 YFSETQ. V lost 0 bases to trimming and J lost 4 bases, with 13 bases between them. CDR3 sequence: CASSLGGIVGTEAFF. The CDR3 DNA sequence: TGCGCCAGCAGCTTGGGGGGGATAGTCGGCACTGAAGCTTTCTTT.

The rearrangement joins TRBV5-1 to TRBJ2-4; TRBD2 is a possible D gene (7 bases). The germline V and J ends were trimmed by 0 bases and 0 bases, with 10 bases remaining between them. This CDR3 spans 16 amino acids. Germline CDR1 SGHRS, CDR2 YFSETQ. CDR3 DNA sequence: TGCGCCAGCAGCTTGGAGGGGGGGAGAGCCAAAAACATTCAGTACTTC. Protein: CASSLEGGRAKNIQYF. Filled out from reference TRBV5-1 and TRBJ2-4, the complete variable domain reads KAGVTQTPRYLIKTRGQQVTLSCSPISGHRSVSWYQQTPGQGLQFLFEYFSETQRNKGNFPGRFSGRQFSNSRSEMNVSTLELGDSALYLCASSLEGGRAKNIQYFGAGTRLSVL.

The J gene is TRBJ1-5, the V gene TRBV30; D remains unclear. The CDR3 length is 13 residues. CDR1 and CDR2 from the germline V gene are GTSNPN and SVGIG (reference sequence). Trimming cost V 2 bases and J 9 bases, with 14 bases left between them. The CDR3 DNA reads as TGTGCCTGGAGTTTGACGGTGATAGGGCCCCAGCATTTT. This encodes CAWSLTVIGPQHF.

This clonotype has a single count. V gene TRBV18 combines with J gene TRBJ2-1; D may correspond to TRBD1 or TRBD2 (5 bases each). Per the germline V gene, CDR1 is KGHSH and CDR2 is LQKENI. The V end was cut by 3 bases, the J end by 3 bases, with 21 bases between. The CDR3 length is 18 residues. The CDR3 is CASSPLNRLWESYNEQFF. The CDR3 nucleotides are TGTGCCAGCTCACCTCTAAACAGGTTGTGGGAGAGCTACAATGAGCAGTTCTTC.

In DNA form, the CDR3 reads TGTGCCATCATGAGAACGGGTACGCAGTATTTT. It is translated as CAIMRTGTQYF. The chain employs TRBV10-3 and TRBJ2-3; unclear D gene. This CDR3 region has 11 residues. Germline CDR1 is ENHRY and CDR2 is SYGVKD. With 7 bases removed from V and 8 bases from J, the gap between germline ends came to 10 bases.

This chain connects TRBV9 to TRBJ2-7; tentative D call: TRBD2 (7 bases). V lost 0 bases and J lost 3, with 16 bases in between. Germline loops: CDR1 SGDLS, CDR2 YYNGEE. The CDR3 consists of 16 residues. The CDR3 nucleotides read TGTGCCAGCAGCGTAGTCGGGGCAGGGGACTACTACGAGCAGTACGTC. This encodes CASSVVGAGDYYEQYV.

The chain couples TRBV24-1 to TRBJ1-1; tentatively, D is TRBD1 (6 bases). The V end lost 3 bases, the J end lost 4 bases, and 14 bases lay between the germline ends. From germline, CDR1 is KGHDR and CDR2 SFDVKD. The CDR3 runs to 15 residues. CDR3 region: CATSDPRGGATEAFF. CDR3 bases: TGTGCCACCAGTGATCCCCGTGGGGGGGCCACTGAAGCTTTCTTT.

This chain joins TRBV10-3 and TRBJ2-7, with D tentatively TRBD2 (5 bases). CDR1 ENHRY and CDR2 SYGVKD come from the germline V gene. This CDR3 is 12 amino acids long. The germline V and J ends were trimmed by 2 bases and 3 bases, with 5 bases remaining between them. CDR3 nucleotide sequence: TGTGCCATCAGTGAGCGGGACTACGAGCAGTACGTC. Translating it yields CAISERDYEQYV.

The chain recombines TRBV12-3 or TRBV12-4 with TRBJ2-2; D perhaps matches TRBD1 (6 bases). The CDR3 contains 14 residues. V lost 5 bases to trimming and J lost 2 bases, with 9 bases between them. The CDR3 DNA follows: TGTGCCAGCAGTCGGACAGCAAACACCGGGGAGCTGTTTTTT. It translates to CASSRTANTGELFF.

This chain links TRBV20-1 with TRBJ2-3, with D unresolved. This CDR3 comprises 12 residues. The germline gives CDR1 DFQATT, CDR2 SNEGSKA (reference sequence). V was shortened by 5 bases and J by 5 bases, with 11 bases between the two germline ends. Written as DNA, the CDR3 is TGCAGTGCTCACACCTCTGGAGATACGCAGTATTTT. It encodes CSAHTSGDTQYF.

In DNA form, the CDR3 reads TGTGCCTGGAGCGACTTTACGGAGAGCAATGAGCAGTTCTTC. This codes for CAWSDFTESNEQFF. This chain connects TRBV30 to TRBJ2-1, with unresolved D. CDR3 size: 14 residues. Germline-derived CDR1 and CDR2 are GTSNPN and SVGIG (reference sequence). V lost 3 bases and J 6 bases, leaving 15 bases between the germline ends. Drawing the rest from reference TRBV30 and TRBJ2-1, the complete variable domain is SQTIHQWPATLVQPVGSPLSLECTVEGTSNPNLYWYRQAAGRGLQLLFYSVGIGQISSEVPQNLSASRPQDRQFILSSKKLLLSDSGFYLCAWSDFTESNEQFFGPGTRLTVL.

This clonotype has just one count. The chain couples TRBV12-3 or TRBV12-4 to TRBJ1-2; D not certain. V was trimmed by 2 bases and J by 7 bases, leaving 8 bases between them. CDR3 length: 12 amino acids. The CDR3 coding sequence is TGTGCCAGCAGTTTATTTAGGGTTGGCTACACCTTC. Encoded protein: CASSLFRVGYTF.

This chain uses TRBV4-3 with TRBJ2-3; 12 bases map to TRBD2. The ends lost 0 bases at V and 5 bases at J; junction bases unmatched: 6. Germline values: CDR1 LGHNA, CDR2 YSLEER. The CDR3 is made up of 17 amino acids. CDR3 nucleotides: TGCGCCAGCAGCCAAGATCCTAGCGGGGGGGTTGTAGATACGCAGTATTTT. As protein: CASSQDPSGGVVDTQYF.

J is TRBJ2-1 and V is TRBV4-3; D unresolved. Germline values: CDR1 LGHNA, CDR2 YSLEER. There are 15 residues in the CDR3. Trimming left V 0 bases short and J 0 bases short, with 6 bases between. The CDR3 region has the DNA TGCGCCAGCAGCCAAGAAGGGAACTCCTACAATGAGCAGTTCTTC. Its translation is CASSQEGNSYNEQFF.

This chain joins TRBV6-6 and TRBJ1-2; D gene unclear. The germline V gene has CDR1 MNHNY and CDR2 SVGAGI (reference sequence). CDR3 length: 15 residues. V was clipped by 7 bases and J by 0 bases, with 15 bases between them. This chain's CDR3 is CASTRPDTTNYGYTF. The CDR3 region has the DNA TGTGCCAGCACCCGCCCCGATACCACTAACTATGGCTACACCTTC.